This entry describes one T cell receptor beta chain. Its cognate antigen is unknown. This table comes from immunoSEQ multiplex PCR, and its TCRdb copy is limited to in-frame clones, with some not included. The table has 100,000 to 130,000 clones, roughly 90% seen once. Analysis merged second doses at about 4 or about 12 weeks. The data derive from a study of T cell responses to AZD1222 COVID-19 vaccine. The CDR3 loop spans 13 amino acids. The ends were cut back, 3 bases at V and 10 bases at J, with 13 bases in the middle. Germline V CDR1 and CDR2: LGHDT, YNNKEL (reference sequence). Findings of the study overall: Females outnumbered males among donors, who were mostly white British; clonal diversity was possibly underestimated. Reportedly, nearly half the spike-specific TCRs target unmutated variant regions. Regions 160-218 and 743-854 dominated among vaccine-associated CD4 TCRs spanning spike.

The gene calls are TRBV3-1 (or the pseudogene TRBV3-2) and TRBJ2-1; D ambiguous. This TCR derives from an adult who received the AZD1222 COVID-19 vaccine. Sequencing used peripheral blood, obtained 28 days after the second AZD1222 dose. The CDR3 DNA follows: TGTGCCAGCAGCCACACCGACTCGCGAGAGCAGTTCTTC. Translating it yields CASSHTDSREQFF.